This T cell receptor beta chain was observed in a study of blood T cell repertoires in COVID-19 (dated by TCRdb to the early 2020s). For context, the study as a whole: For ImmuneRACE Cohort 3, a participant was defined as recovered based on two consecutive negative NP/OP PCR tests, clearance by a healthcare professional, or resolution of symptoms. Collaborator samples came from the United States, Italy and Spain and covered acute and convalescent phases of COVID-19. The material from the prospective study consisted of cDNA or gDNA derived from T cells, B-cell-depleted T cells, or PBMCs. Subjects who had been exposed to COVID-19, were actively infected with it, or had recovered from it provided the deeply sampled blood TCRbeta repertoires that made up the dataset. The repertoires were released in a freely available public database meant as a resource for research on the immune response to SARS-CoV-2. The samples were drawn from the first 160 participants of the ongoing ImmuneRACE study and from about 1,200 subjects provided by 6 global collaborators. A de-identified subject ID, COVID-19 status, age in years and sex were almost always included in the sample metadata. HLA class I and class II types, where available, came from metadata supplied by the sample provider rather than from assay-based typing.

The immunoSEQ Assay, a bias-controlled multiplex PCR, was used to amplify TCRbeta CDR3 regions from genomic DNA. As for the original processing: Nucleated cell counts per sample were estimated from amplification of reference gene primers within the assay. To quantify the absolute abundance of each unique TCRbeta CDR3 rearrangement, sequence reads were collapsed and filtered. For each sample, productive Simpson clonality was calculated as the square root of Simpson's diversity index over productive rearrangements. TCRdb carries this immuneACCESS record with in-frame sequences only. Its versions omit some clonotypes, under half of them owing to an unresolved V gene in the studies checked, with the rest unexplained. V and J calls and clone size are as listed in that table; D and trimming were resolved from the DNA. The sample yields 250,000 to 300,000 clones; 88% were counted once. Clones ranked in the top ten supply approximately 2% of the sample.

Participants in the prospective study were aged roughly 18 to 89 years, lived in about two dozen United States geographic areas, and enrolled through a virtual design. In the prospective study, participants were assigned to cohorts based on the clinical history participants reported in a screening survey and a study questionnaire. Each participant in the prospective study had whole blood, serum and a nasopharyngeal or oropharyngeal swab collected by mobile phlebotomists. Over an approximately 2-month period, participants in the prospective study had the option of providing additional blood draws and questionnaires. Blood samples from the prospective study were shipped frozen or at room temperature prior to DNA extraction. Study-wide conclusions, independent of this receptor: The amount of clinical and demographic metadata varied by source and participant and was provided uncurated.

From the cysteine up to the phenylalanine, the CDR3 has a length of 14 residues. The only DNA kept is the CDR3, 42 bases in frame from the first base. CDR1 and CDR2, looked up from the germline V gene (reference sequence), are LNHDA and SQIVND. V and J lose 0 bases and 11 bases, and a span of 14 bases separates them. Only a few counts were recorded for this clone. No antigen is known for it. It has no much larger one-base neighbor in the sample; base qualities were not kept. Recombination linked TRBV19 to TRBJ1-5; no D gene can be assigned with confidence. Material: PBMCs or T cells enriched from blood (not recorded which). This TCR was recovered from a woman aged 55-69 years in a cohort exposed to, infected with or recovered from COVID-19 (not recorded which). The sequenced DNA: TGTGCCAGTAGTATAGATCCCGGGGTCCATACCCAGCATTTT. Translated, it reads CASSIDPGVHTQHF.